This T cell receptor (beta chain) was recovered during a study of monozygotic twins with inflammatory bowel disease. One blood sample of 2.5 ml was taken from each donor. A note on this clonotype: Its matching antigen is unknown.

Points from the study as a whole: Reduced clonotype sharing with other individuals was observed in IBD patients relative to healthy twins, especially with disease activity.

The length of the CDR3 is 15 residues. CDR1 is SQVTM, CDR2 ANQGSEA, per germline. TCRdb reprocessed the 5' RACE reads, keeping one entry per CDR3 protein, no DNA. Its table lists 400,000 to 500,000 distinct CDR3 sequences. Sequencing used blood. The TCR was taken from a human donor with ulcerative colitis or Crohn's disease, or a healthy co-twin of an affected twin (not recorded which). The rearrangement joins TRBV29-1 to TRBJ2-2; TCRdb selects TRBD1, and the lack of DNA leaves this call unchecked. CDR3 sequence: CSTGGDRGQTGELFF.